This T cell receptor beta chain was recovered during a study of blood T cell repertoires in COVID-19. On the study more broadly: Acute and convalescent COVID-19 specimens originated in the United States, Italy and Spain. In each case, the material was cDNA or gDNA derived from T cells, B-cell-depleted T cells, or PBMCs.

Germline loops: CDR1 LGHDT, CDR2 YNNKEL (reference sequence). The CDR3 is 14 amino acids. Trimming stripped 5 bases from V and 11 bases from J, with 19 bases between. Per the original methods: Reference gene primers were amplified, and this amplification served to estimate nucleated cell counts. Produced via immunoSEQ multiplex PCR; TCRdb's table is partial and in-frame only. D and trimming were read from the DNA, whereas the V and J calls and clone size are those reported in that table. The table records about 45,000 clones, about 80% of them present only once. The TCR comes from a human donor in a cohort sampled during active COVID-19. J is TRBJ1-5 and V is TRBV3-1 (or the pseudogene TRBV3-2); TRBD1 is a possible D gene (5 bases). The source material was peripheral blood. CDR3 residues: CASSFGTASGAQHF. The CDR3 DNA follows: TGTGCCAGCAGCTTCGGGACTGCGAGCGGGGCCCAGCATTTT.